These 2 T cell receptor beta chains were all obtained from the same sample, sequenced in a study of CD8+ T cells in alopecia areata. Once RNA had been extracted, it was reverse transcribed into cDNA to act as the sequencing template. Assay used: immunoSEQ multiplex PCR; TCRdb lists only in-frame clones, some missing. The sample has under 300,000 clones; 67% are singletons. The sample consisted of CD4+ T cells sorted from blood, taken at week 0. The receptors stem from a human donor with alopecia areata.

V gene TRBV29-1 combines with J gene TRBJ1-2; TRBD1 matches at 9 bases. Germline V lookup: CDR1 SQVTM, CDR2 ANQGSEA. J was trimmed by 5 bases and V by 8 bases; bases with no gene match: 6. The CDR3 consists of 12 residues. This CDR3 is CSLRTGEYGYTF. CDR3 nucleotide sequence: TGCAGCTTAAGGACAGGGGAATATGGCTACACCTTC.

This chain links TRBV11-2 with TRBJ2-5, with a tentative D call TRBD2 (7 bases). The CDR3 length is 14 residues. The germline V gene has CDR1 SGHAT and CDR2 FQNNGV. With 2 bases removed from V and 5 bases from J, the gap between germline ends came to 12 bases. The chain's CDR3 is CASSLSWGGETQYF. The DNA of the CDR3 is TGTGCCAGCAGCTTATCGTGGGGGGGCGAGACCCAGTACTTC.